The 6 T cell receptor beta chains reported below all come from one sample, sequenced in a study of cytomegalovirus exposure and HLA in healthy donors (dated by TCRdb to 2015 to 2018). Library preparation was by the immunoSEQ multiplex PCR assay. TCRdb took this table from immuneACCESS and kept in-frame rearrangements with V and J called. Such tables lack part of the clones; where checked against another copy, unresolved V genes explain under half of the gap, and the rest is unexplained. The sample data list around 61,000 clones, and 92% of these were observed just once. About 5.4% of the sample goes to the ten largest clones. Sequencing was carried out using PBMCs. The receptors derive from a young man in good health and CMV-seropositive.

The table lists this clone with a count of one. The rearrangement joins TRBV27 to TRBJ2-5, with TRBD1 matching 7 bases. There are 14 residues in the CDR3. V was clipped by 2 bases and J by 7 bases; unmatched bases: 7. Germline CDR1 reads MNHEY; CDR2 reads SMNVEV (reference sequence). The CDR3 nucleotides read TGTGCCAGCAGTTTACAGACAGGGCAATCGACCCAGTACTTC. Translation: CASSLQTGQSTQYF.

V gene TRBV19 combines with J gene TRBJ1-1; D is perhaps TRBD1 (5 bases). Germline CDR1 reads LNHDA; CDR2 reads SQIVND (reference sequence). The CDR3 covers 15 residues. Trimming removed 5 bases at V and 0 bases at J, with 13 bases between. CDR3 protein: CASSWRGTLNTEAFF. CDR3 coding DNA: TGTGCCAGTAGTTGGAGGGGCACTTTGAACACTGAAGCTTTCTTT.

This chain uses TRBV7-9 with TRBJ2-2; 9 nucleotides match TRBD1. The CDR3 spans 15 residues. Germline CDR1 reads SEHNR; CDR2 reads FQNEAQ (reference sequence). Trimming at V came to 8 bases and at J to 4 bases, leaving 8 bases not matched to a gene. In nucleotides, the CDR3 is TGTGCCAGCGAATTGGGGACAGGGATCACCGGGGAGCTGTTTTTT. Translating gives CASELGTGITGELFF.

V usage is TRBV30 and J usage is TRBJ2-1, with D possibly matching TRBD2 (6 bases). Trimming left V 0 bases short and J 7 bases short, with 10 bases between. Germline loops: CDR1 GTSNPN, CDR2 SVGIG (reference sequence). CDR3 length: 13 amino acids. CDR3 sequence (DNA): TGTGCCTGGAGTGTAGCCGGGGGAAATGAGCAGTTCTTC. Protein: CAWSVAGGNEQFF. Using reference TRBV30 and TRBJ2-1 for the parts outside the CDR3, the full variable domain is SQTIHQWPATLVQPVGSPLSLECTVEGTSNPNLYWYRQAAGRGLQLLFYSVGIGQISSEVPQNLSASRPQDRQFILSSKKLLLSDSGFYLCAWSVAGGNEQFFGPGTRLTVL.

V usage is TRBV28 and J usage is TRBJ2-5, with 12 bases fitting TRBD2. Unmatched junction bases numbered 4, after V lost 4 bases and J lost 4 bases. CDR1 and CDR2 from the germline V gene are MDHEN and SYDVKM. The CDR3 totals 15 residues. DNA for the CDR3: TGTGCCAGCAGTTCCGGACTAGCGGGGAGAGAGACCCAGTACTTC. This codes for CASSSGLAGRETQYF.

This sequence joins TRBV5-6 and TRBJ1-1; the match to TRBD1 covers 10 bases. Looked up from germline, CDR1 is SGHDT and CDR2 is YYEEEE. There are 14 residues in the CDR3. With V trimmed by 3 bases and J by 4 bases, 3 bases remained unmatched. CDR3 sequence reads: CASSWGQGTTEAFF. In nucleotides, the CDR3 is TGTGCCAGCAGCTGGGGACAGGGGACCACTGAAGCTTTCTTT.